A selection of T cell receptor beta chains follows, all from one sample in a study of T-cell memory formation after mild COVID-19. A single record per CDR3 protein comes from TCRdb applying MiXCR to the 5' RACE reads. The sample carries roughly 110,000 distinct CDR3 sequences, approximately 15% recorded once. The sequenced sample was PBMCs or a T cell subset sorted from them (not recorded which). The receptor set was obtained from a man younger than 35 who had mild COVID-19 (a few samples of this study predate the infection). Cell type and time point are not known. The CDR3 runs from the conserved cysteine through the conserved F or W. A D gene is named only where the DNA matches it firmly. Only part of the rows carry a size: once, few, many, or a class if the clone is expanded.

d_call: NA
v_call: TRBV20-1
clone_size: few
j_call: TRBJ2-1
cdr3_nt: TGCAGTGCTAGGTCTCCGGGTAGCGATGAGCAGTTCTTC
cdr3_aa: CSARSPGSDEQFF

d_call: NA
v_call: TRBV19
clone_size: NA
j_call: TRBJ1-2
cdr3_nt: TGTGCCAGTAGTATCGATCCGATCGAGGACTATGGCTACACCTTC
cdr3_aa: CASSIDPIEDYGYTF

d_call: TRBD1
v_call: TRBV6-5
clone_size: NA
j_call: TRBJ1-2
cdr3_nt: TGTGCCAGCACCCCGGGACAGACCCTTCTCCGCGGCTACACCTTC
cdr3_aa: CASTPGQTLLRGYTF

d_call: TRBD2
v_call: TRBV12-3/TRBV12-4
clone_size: NA
j_call: TRBJ2-1
cdr3_nt: TGTGCCAGCAGTTTACCCCTGTCTAGCGGGGTCAACAATGAGCAGTTCTTC
cdr3_aa: CASSLPLSSGVNNEQFF

d_call: NA
v_call: TRBV3-1
clone_size: NA
j_call: TRBJ2-5
cdr3_nt: TGTGCCAGCAGCCAAGATGGGGAGACCCAGTACTTC
cdr3_aa: CASSQDGETQYF

d_call: TRBD2
v_call: TRBV4-1
clone_size: few
j_call: TRBJ2-1
cdr3_nt: TGCGCCAGCAGCCAAGCGGGGACTATCGATGAGCAGTTCTTC
cdr3_aa: CASSQAGTIDEQFF

d_call: TRBD1
v_call: TRBV5-6
clone_size: few
j_call: TRBJ2-7
cdr3_nt: TGTGCCAGCAGCTTGATGGGACAGGGGCCCTACGAGCAGTACTTC
cdr3_aa: CASSLMGQGPYEQYF

d_call: TRBD2
v_call: TRBV6-5
clone_size: many
j_call: TRBJ2-1
cdr3_nt: TGTGCCAGCAGTTACCCCGATCTAGCGGGGGGTATCAATGAGCAGTTCTTC
cdr3_aa: CASSYPDLAGGINEQFF

d_call: NA
v_call: TRBV12-3/TRBV12-4
clone_size: NA
j_call: TRBJ2-5
cdr3_nt: TGTGCCAGCAGCCGAGAGGAAGAGACCCAGTACTTC
cdr3_aa: CASSREEETQYF

d_call: NA
v_call: TRBV4-3
clone_size: few
j_call: TRBJ1-5
cdr3_nt: TGCGCCAGCAGCCAAGATCAGGAGGGAAAGCCCCAGCATTTT
cdr3_aa: CASSQDQEGKPQHF

d_call: NA
v_call: TRBV4-3
clone_size: few
j_call: TRBJ1-1
cdr3_nt: TGCGCCAGCAGCCAAGAGGGAGTTACTGAAGCTTTCTTT
cdr3_aa: CASSQEGVTEAFF

d_call: NA
v_call: TRBV7-8
clone_size: many
j_call: TRBJ2-3
cdr3_nt: TGTGCCAGCAGCCCTTGGAGTACAGTCACAGATACGCAGTATTTT
cdr3_aa: CASSPWSTVTDTQYF

d_call: NA
v_call: TRBV5-1
clone_size: few
j_call: TRBJ2-3
cdr3_nt: TGCGCCAGCAGCTTCCGTAAACTCACAGATACGCAGTATTTT
cdr3_aa: CASSFRKLTDTQYF

d_call: NA
v_call: TRBV7-9
clone_size: NA
j_call: TRBJ2-1
cdr3_nt: TGTGCCAGCCCCGTCCCGAATGAGCAGTTCTTC
cdr3_aa: CASPVPNEQFF

d_call: NA
v_call: TRBV6-5
clone_size: NA
j_call: TRBJ2-5
cdr3_nt: TGTGCCAGCAGTTACTTGTTCGGGGGAAAAGAGACCCAGTACTTC
cdr3_aa: CASSYLFGGKETQYF

d_call: NA
v_call: TRBV27
clone_size: once
j_call: TRBJ2-6
cdr3_nt: TGTGCCAGCAGTTTATGGGGGGGCACCTCTGGGGACAACGTCCTGACTTTC
cdr3_aa: CASSLWGGTSGDNVLTF

d_call: TRBD1
v_call: TRBV6-5
clone_size: few
j_call: TRBJ2-5
cdr3_nt: TGTGCCAGCAGTTACAGGGGGCTCCAAGAGACCCAGTACTTC
cdr3_aa: CASSYRGLQETQYF

d_call: NA
v_call: TRBV20-1
clone_size: few
j_call: TRBJ2-2
cdr3_nt: TGCAGTGCCCAGGGCAGGCAGATGAACACCGGGGAGCTGTTTTTT
cdr3_aa: CSAQGRQMNTGELFF

d_call: NA
v_call: TRBV20-1
clone_size: NA
j_call: TRBJ1-2
cdr3_nt: TGCAGTGCTAGAGATCTACAGGACGCTAAGTATGGCTACACCTTC
cdr3_aa: CSARDLQDAKYGYTF

d_call: TRBD1
v_call: TRBV24-1
clone_size: few
j_call: TRBJ1-5
cdr3_nt: TGTGCCACCAGTGACCCCCGGAGGGGACAGGGGGATAGCAATCAGCCCCAGCATTTT
cdr3_aa: CATSDPRRGQGDSNQPQHF

d_call: NA
v_call: TRBV4-3
clone_size: few
j_call: TRBJ2-2
cdr3_nt: TGCGCCAGCAGCCAAGGGCTGAAGTCAGGGGAGCTGTTTTTT
cdr3_aa: CASSQGLKSGELFF

d_call: TRBD2
v_call: TRBV28
clone_size: few
j_call: TRBJ2-3
cdr3_nt: TGTGCCAGCAGTTTAAGTAGGGCTAGCGGCTCTAGCACAGATACGCAGTATTTT
cdr3_aa: CASSLSRASGSSTDTQYF

d_call: NA
v_call: TRBV5-6
clone_size: NA
j_call: TRBJ2-1
cdr3_nt: TGTGCCAGCAGCAGCCTCCGAAATGAGCAGTTCTTC
cdr3_aa: CASSSLRNEQFF

d_call: TRBD2
v_call: TRBV20-1
clone_size: few
j_call: TRBJ2-3
cdr3_nt: TGCAGTGCTAGAGATTTTAGCGGGGAGGCAGATACGCAGTATTTT
cdr3_aa: CSARDFSGEADTQYF

d_call: NA
v_call: TRBV7-6
clone_size: few
j_call: TRBJ2-3
cdr3_nt: TGTGCCAGCAGCTACAGGCCAGATACGCAGTATTTT
cdr3_aa: CASSYRPDTQYF

d_call: NA
v_call: TRBV5-1
clone_size: few
j_call: TRBJ1-1
cdr3_nt: TGCGCCAGCAGCTTGGAGGTGGGAAGAGGGACTGAAGCTTTCTTT
cdr3_aa: CASSLEVGRGTEAFF

d_call: NA
v_call: TRBV5-6
clone_size: NA
j_call: TRBJ1-1
cdr3_nt: TGTGCCAGCAAATCCGGGACAACCAACACTGAAGCTTTCTTT
cdr3_aa: CASKSGTTNTEAFF

d_call: TRBD1
v_call: TRBV5-1
clone_size: few
j_call: TRBJ2-1
cdr3_nt: TGCGCCAGCAGGCCCTGGGACAGGGGTATGAATGAGCAGTTCTTC
cdr3_aa: CASRPWDRGMNEQFF

d_call: NA
v_call: TRBV25-1
clone_size: many
j_call: TRBJ2-1
cdr3_nt: TGTGCCAGCAGTTTACAGGGAAACTCCTACAATGAGCAGTTCTTC
cdr3_aa: CASSLQGNSYNEQFF

d_call: TRBD2
v_call: TRBV4-1
clone_size: NA
j_call: TRBJ2-1
cdr3_nt: TGCGCCAGCAGCCAGATAGCGGGGGACCACAATGAGCAGTTCTTC
cdr3_aa: CASSQIAGDHNEQFF

d_call: TRBD2
v_call: TRBV7-2
clone_size: NA
j_call: TRBJ2-5
cdr3_nt: TGTGCCAGCAGCTTAGGGGGGGGAGGTGAAGAGACCCAGTACTTC
cdr3_aa: CASSLGGGGEETQYF

d_call: TRBD1
v_call: TRBV29-1
clone_size: NA
j_call: TRBJ2-3
cdr3_nt: TGCAGCGTAGAAACGGACAGGAAATTGACAGATACGCAGTATTTT
cdr3_aa: CSVETDRKLTDTQYF

d_call: NA
v_call: TRBV25-1
clone_size: NA
j_call: TRBJ2-7
cdr3_nt: TGTGCCAGCAGTGACAAGGGTGGAGGTGAGCAGTACTTC
cdr3_aa: CASSDKGGGEQYF

d_call: TRBD1
v_call: TRBV6-2/TRBV6-3
clone_size: NA
j_call: TRBJ1-1
cdr3_nt: TGTGCCAGCAGTAGACAGAGGGGGCTTAGGACTGAAGCTTTCTTT
cdr3_aa: CASSRQRGLRTEAFF

d_call: TRBD1
v_call: TRBV5-1
clone_size: NA
j_call: TRBJ2-2
cdr3_nt: TGCGCCAGCAGCCCGGGGACAGTAAACGCCGGGGAGCTGTTTTTT
cdr3_aa: CASSPGTVNAGELFF

d_call: TRBD1
v_call: TRBV27
clone_size: few
j_call: TRBJ2-7
cdr3_nt: TGTGCCAGCGGACCTACAGGGGGCGGGGACGAGCAGTACTTC
cdr3_aa: CASGPTGGGDEQYF

d_call: TRBD1
v_call: TRBV9
clone_size: many
j_call: TRBJ1-1
cdr3_nt: TGTGCCAGCAGCAAGCCCGGGACAGGGAACACTGAAGCTTTCTTT
cdr3_aa: CASSKPGTGNTEAFF

d_call: NA
v_call: TRBV5-1
clone_size: NA
j_call: TRBJ1-1
cdr3_nt: TGCGCCAGCAGCTTGGGCCAACATGGGTCTGACACTGAAGCTTTCTTT
cdr3_aa: CASSLGQHGSDTEAFF

d_call: TRBD1
v_call: TRBV4-3
clone_size: few
j_call: TRBJ2-7
cdr3_nt: TGCGCCAGCAGCCAACTTCAGGGGGAGAGCTACGAGCAGTACTTC
cdr3_aa: CASSQLQGESYEQYF

d_call: TRBD1
v_call: TRBV7-8
clone_size: NA
j_call: TRBJ2-3
cdr3_nt: TGTGCCAGCAGCCTGGGACAGATCACAGATACGCAGTATTTT
cdr3_aa: CASSLGQITDTQYF

d_call: NA
v_call: TRBV5-1
clone_size: few
j_call: TRBJ2-1
cdr3_nt: TGCGCCAGCAGCTTAACCGGGGCCCGAACCTACAATGAGCAGTTCTTC
cdr3_aa: CASSLTGARTYNEQFF

d_call: NA
v_call: TRBV11-2
clone_size: few
j_call: TRBJ2-3
cdr3_nt: TGTGCCAGCAGCCAGACCGGGCTGAGCACAGATACGCAGTATTTT
cdr3_aa: CASSQTGLSTDTQYF

d_call: TRBD2
v_call: TRBV9
clone_size: NA
j_call: TRBJ2-1
cdr3_nt: TGTGCCAGCAGCCCAGGCGGGGGACTAGCCTACAATGAGCAGTTCTTC
cdr3_aa: CASSPGGGLAYNEQFF

d_call: TRBD2
v_call: TRBV29-1
clone_size: many
j_call: TRBJ2-5
cdr3_nt: TGCAGCGGGGGGGGGTCACAAGAGACCCAGTACTTC
cdr3_aa: CSGGGSQETQYF

d_call: TRBD1
v_call: TRBV4-3
clone_size: few
j_call: TRBJ1-4
cdr3_nt: TGCGCCAGCAGCCAAGATTTCTCAGGGGGGAGTGAAAAACTGTTTTTT
cdr3_aa: CASSQDFSGGSEKLFF

d_call: NA
v_call: TRBV29-1
clone_size: few
j_call: TRBJ2-2
cdr3_nt: TGCAGCGTGGAGGGGCAGAGGAACACCGGGGAGCTGTTTTTT
cdr3_aa: CSVEGQRNTGELFF

d_call: NA
v_call: TRBV21-1
clone_size: NA
j_call: TRBJ2-7
cdr3_nt: TGTGCCATCAGCAGAAATCGTCCCCGGGACAGCTCCTACGAGCAGTACTTC
cdr3_aa: CAISRNRPRDSSYEQYF

d_call: TRBD1
v_call: TRBV7-8
clone_size: few
j_call: TRBJ2-3
cdr3_nt: TGTGCCAGCAGCTCGGGACAGGGGGTCGGTACGCAGTATTTT
cdr3_aa: CASSSGQGVGTQYF

d_call: NA
v_call: TRBV5-1
clone_size: NA
j_call: TRBJ2-5
cdr3_nt: TGCGCCAGCAGCATCCTCCCGTCTCCCCAAGAGACCCAGTACTTC
cdr3_aa: CASSILPSPQETQYF